The TCR beta chain under discussion was sequenced for a study of metastatic and nonmetastatic thyroid tumors. Study details: Repertoire comparisons spanned blood and tumor or nodule tissue from malignant and benign thyroid patients.

Thyroid surgery was preceded by no treatment in any patient. Study observations and caveats: In both blood and tumor samples, TCR beta diversity was reported significantly higher for malignant than benign nodules.

The CDR3 extends over 15 amino acids. CDR1 WSHSY and CDR2 SAAADI come from the germline V gene. Trimming stripped 6 bases from V and 8 bases from J, with 22 bases between. This clone came up many times. Its antigen is currently unknown. Under the authors' procedure: It was from CDR3 differences across clinicopathological groups that a distant-metastasis classifier for papillary thyroid cancer was built. TCRdb reanalyzed the PCR reads with MiXCR. It is TCRdb's table, rather than the study itself, that gives the V and J calls and clone size. This table holds around 10,000 clones, more than 25% found once.

The V call is TRBV10-2, the J call TRBJ1-2; D is unresolved. The origin of this receptor is a female donor with papillary thyroid cancer or a benign thyroid nodule (not recorded which). Some clones in this sample may be carry-over from other donors' samples. The material sequenced was tumor tissue. CDR3 amino acids: CASRSLDGSLDGYTF. In nucleotides, the CDR3 is TGCGCCAGCAGATCCTTAGACGGATCGCTAGACGGCTACACCTTC.